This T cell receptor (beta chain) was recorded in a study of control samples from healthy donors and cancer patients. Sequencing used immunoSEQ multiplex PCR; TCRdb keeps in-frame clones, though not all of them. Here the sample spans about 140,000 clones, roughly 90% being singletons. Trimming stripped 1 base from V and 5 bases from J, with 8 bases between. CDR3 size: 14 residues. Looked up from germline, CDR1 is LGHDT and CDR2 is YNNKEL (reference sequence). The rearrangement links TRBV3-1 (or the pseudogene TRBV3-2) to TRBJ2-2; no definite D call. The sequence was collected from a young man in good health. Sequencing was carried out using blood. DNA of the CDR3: TGTGCCAGCAGCCAAGTATTGTCAACCGGGGAGCTGTTTTTT. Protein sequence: CASSQVLSTGELFF.